The source of this T cell receptor beta chain is a study of blood T cell repertoires in COVID-19. Study overall: Sites in the United States, Italy and Spain provided acute and convalescent COVID-19 samples. Nucleic acid was either cDNA or gDNA, and it came from T cells, B-cell-depleted T cells, or PBMCs.

Germline V lookup: CDR1 SGHTA, CDR2 FQGTGA. V was clipped by 2 bases and J by 5 bases; unmatched bases: 10. This CDR3 contains 16 residues. In the authors' methods: Estimated nucleated cell counts came from reference gene primer amplification. Data came from immunoSEQ multiplex PCR; TCRdb stores just in-frame clones and leaves some out. V and J calls and clone size are those listed in that table; D and trimming were worked out from the DNA. Of tens of thousands of clones in the sample, roughly 87% were seen once. Material for sequencing was peripheral blood. The rearrangement joins TRBV7-3 to TRBJ2-3; 7 bases fit TRBD1. This TCR came from a human donor with acute or convalescent COVID-19. The donor label of this sample is uncertain. The CDR3 loop is CASSLGSTGELDTQYF. In DNA form, the CDR3 reads TGTGCCAGCAGCTTAGGAAGTACAGGGGAACTAGATACGCAGTATTTT. The whole variable domain, filled in from reference TRBV7-3 and TRBJ2-3, reads GAGVSQTPSNKVTEKGKYVELRCDPISGHTALYWYRQSLGQGPEFLIYFQGTGAADDSGLPNDRFFAVRPEGSVSTLKIQRTERGDSAVYLCASSLGSTGELDTQYFGPGTRLTVL.